This entry features one TCR beta chain sequence. Its specificity is unknown. Preparation of TRB cDNA libraries relied on 5' RACE carrying UMI labels. TCRdb reprocessed the 5' RACE reads and stores each CDR3 protein as one record, lacking DNA. The sample holds some 130,000 distinct CDR3 sequences. The data originate from a study of CXCR3-negative and CXCR3-positive naive CD8 T cells. Study-wide findings and caveats: Against CXCR3-negative naive cells, CXCR3-positive naive cells showed more hydrophobic TRB CDR3s.

This sequence originates from a human donor in good health. Some clones in this sample may be carry-over from other donors' samples. Sequencing used naive CXCR3+ CD8+ T cells from blood. Sample subset: CD45RO-CCR7+CD27+CD95- naive CD8+ T cells expressing CXCR3 (TNR3+).

The CDR3 here is CASSLVASYEQFF. J is TRBJ2-1 and V is TRBV7-9. The CDR3 is 13 residues long. Germline V gene sequence: CDR1 SEHNR, CDR2 FQNEAQ (reference sequence).